This T cell receptor (beta chain) was documented in a study of patients and donors after allogeneic stem cell transplantation. This clonotype showed up many times. TCRdb analysed the RT-PCR reads with MiXCR anew, one entry per CDR3 protein. The sample carries around 150,000 distinct CDR3 sequences, 37% recorded once. The sample consisted of blood, either unsorted or a sorted T cell fraction (not recorded which). The receptor was isolated from a human donor who was either an allogeneic HSCT recipient or a stem cell or donor lymphocyte infusion donor (not recorded which). It is not recorded whose cells these are; they may come from a transplant donor.

The CDR3 here is CASSSGTPNEKLFF. For the CDR3, the DNA is TGTGCCAGCAGCTCCGGGACACCTAATGAAAAACTGTTTTTT. The V gene is TRBV12-3 or TRBV12-4, the J gene TRBJ1-4; a weak D match, TRBD1 (6 bases). Deletions cut 6 bases from V and 3 bases from J, with 11 bases between. This CDR3 has 14 amino acids.